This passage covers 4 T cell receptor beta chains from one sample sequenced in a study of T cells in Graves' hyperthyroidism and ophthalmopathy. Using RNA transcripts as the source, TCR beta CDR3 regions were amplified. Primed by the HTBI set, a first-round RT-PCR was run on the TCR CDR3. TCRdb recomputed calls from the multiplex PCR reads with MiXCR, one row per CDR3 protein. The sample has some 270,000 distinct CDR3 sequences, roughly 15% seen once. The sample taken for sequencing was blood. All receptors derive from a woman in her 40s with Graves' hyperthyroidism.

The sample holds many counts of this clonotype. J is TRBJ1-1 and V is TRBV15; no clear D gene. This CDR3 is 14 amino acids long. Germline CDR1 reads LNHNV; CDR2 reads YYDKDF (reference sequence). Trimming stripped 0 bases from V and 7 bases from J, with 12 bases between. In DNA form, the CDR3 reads TGTGCCACCAGCAGAGATTTAGTGTCGGATGAAGCTTTCTTT. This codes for CATSRDLVSDEAFF.

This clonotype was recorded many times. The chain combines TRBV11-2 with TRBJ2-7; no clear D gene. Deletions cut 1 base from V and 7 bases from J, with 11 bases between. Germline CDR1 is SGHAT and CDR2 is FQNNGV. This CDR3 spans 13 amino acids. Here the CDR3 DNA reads TGTGCCAGCAGCTTAGCCCCGGGCCATGAGCAGTACTTC. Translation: CASSLAPGHEQYF.

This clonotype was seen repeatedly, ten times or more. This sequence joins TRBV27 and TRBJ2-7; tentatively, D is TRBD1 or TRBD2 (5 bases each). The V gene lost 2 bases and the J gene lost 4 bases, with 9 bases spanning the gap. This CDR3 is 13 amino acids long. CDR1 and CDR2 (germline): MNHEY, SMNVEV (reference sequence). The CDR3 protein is CASSLTGAYEQYF. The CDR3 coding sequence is TGTGCCAGCAGTTTAACCGGGGCATACGAGCAGTACTTC.

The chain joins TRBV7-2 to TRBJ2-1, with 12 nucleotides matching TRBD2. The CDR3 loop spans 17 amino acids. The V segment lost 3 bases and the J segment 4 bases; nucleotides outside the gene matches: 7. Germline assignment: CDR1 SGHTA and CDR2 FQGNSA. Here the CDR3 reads CASSFGLAGRTYNEQFF. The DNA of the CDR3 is TGTGCCAGCAGCTTCGGACTAGCGGGACGAACTTACAATGAGCAGTTCTTC.